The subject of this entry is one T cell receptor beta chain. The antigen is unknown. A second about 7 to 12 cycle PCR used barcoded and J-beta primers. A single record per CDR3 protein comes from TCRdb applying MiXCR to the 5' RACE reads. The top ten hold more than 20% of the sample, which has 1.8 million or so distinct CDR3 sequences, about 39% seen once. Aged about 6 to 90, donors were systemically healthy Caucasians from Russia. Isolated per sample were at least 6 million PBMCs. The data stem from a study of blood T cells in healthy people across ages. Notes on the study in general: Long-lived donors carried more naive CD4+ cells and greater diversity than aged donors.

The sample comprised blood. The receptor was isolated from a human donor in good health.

CDR3 DNA sequence: TGTGCCAGCAGACCTTTGGCCCCAGGGGAAGGCTACACCTTC. Protein: CASRPLAPGEGYTF. This chain joins TRBV6-2 or TRBV6-3 and TRBJ1-2; D is possibly TRBD1 (6 bases). The CDR3 runs 14 residues. Germline CDR1 and CDR2: MNHEY and SVGEGT. V was shortened by 6 bases and J by 8 bases, with 19 bases between the two germline ends.